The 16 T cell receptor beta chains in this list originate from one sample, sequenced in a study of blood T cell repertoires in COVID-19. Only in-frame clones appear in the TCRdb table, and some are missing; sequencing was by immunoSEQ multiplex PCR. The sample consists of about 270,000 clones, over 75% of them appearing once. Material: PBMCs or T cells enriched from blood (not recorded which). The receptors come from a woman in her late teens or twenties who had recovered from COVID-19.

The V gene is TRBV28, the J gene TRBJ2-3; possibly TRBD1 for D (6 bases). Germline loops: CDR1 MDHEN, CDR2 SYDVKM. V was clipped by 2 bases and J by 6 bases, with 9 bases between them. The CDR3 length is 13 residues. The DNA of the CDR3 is TGTGCCAGCAGTTTACAGGGGACCGATACGCAGTATTTT. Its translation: CASSLQGTDTQYF.

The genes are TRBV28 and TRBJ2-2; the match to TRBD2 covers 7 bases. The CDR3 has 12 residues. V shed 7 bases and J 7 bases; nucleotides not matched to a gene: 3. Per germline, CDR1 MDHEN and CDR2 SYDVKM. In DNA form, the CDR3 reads TGTGCCAGCACCCCTAGCGGCGGGGAGCTGTTTTTT. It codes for CASTPSGGELFF.

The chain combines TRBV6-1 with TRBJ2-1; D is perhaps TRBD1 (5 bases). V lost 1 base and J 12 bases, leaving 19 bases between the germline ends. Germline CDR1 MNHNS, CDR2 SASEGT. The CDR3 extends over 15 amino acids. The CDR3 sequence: CASSEVRVSVLGQFF. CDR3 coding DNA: TGTGCCAGCAGTGAAGTCAGGGTTTCTGTGTTGGGGCAGTTCTTC.

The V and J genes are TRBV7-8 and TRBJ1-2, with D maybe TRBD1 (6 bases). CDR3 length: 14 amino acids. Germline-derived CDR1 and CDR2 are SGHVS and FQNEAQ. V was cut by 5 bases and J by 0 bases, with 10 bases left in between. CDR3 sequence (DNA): TGTGCCAGCAGCCTCAGGACAGCTAACTATGGCTACACCTTC. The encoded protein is CASSLRTANYGYTF.

Written as DNA, the CDR3 is TGTGCCACCAGTGATTTGGATCTTGGGCCTTCGAACACCGGGGAGCTGTTTTTT. Translated, it gives CATSDLDLGPSNTGELFF. This chain connects TRBV24-1 to TRBJ2-2, with unresolved D. Trimming removed 0 bases from V and 0 bases from J, with 13 bases in between. The CDR3 sequence is 18 residues long. CDR1 is KGHDR, CDR2 SFDVKD, per germline.

Written as DNA, the CDR3 is TGTGCCACCAGCAGAGATCTCGGAGATACGCAGTATTTT. It encodes CATSRDLGDTQYF. This chain connects TRBV15 to TRBJ2-3; unclear D gene. Germline values: CDR1 LNHNV, CDR2 YYDKDF (reference sequence). The CDR3 consists of 13 residues. V gave up 0 bases and J gave up 5 bases, with 6 bases separating them.

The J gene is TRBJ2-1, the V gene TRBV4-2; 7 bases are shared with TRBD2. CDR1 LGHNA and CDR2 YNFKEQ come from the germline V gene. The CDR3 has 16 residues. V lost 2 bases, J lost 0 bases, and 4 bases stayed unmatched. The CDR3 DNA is TGTGCCAGCAGCCAACTCCCGGGGGGCTCCTACAATGAGCAGTTCTTC. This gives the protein CASSQLPGGSYNEQFF.

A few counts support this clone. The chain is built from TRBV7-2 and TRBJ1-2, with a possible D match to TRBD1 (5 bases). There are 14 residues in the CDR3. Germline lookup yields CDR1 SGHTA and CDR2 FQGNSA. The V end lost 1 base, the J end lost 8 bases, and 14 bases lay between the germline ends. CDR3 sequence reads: CASSLGGSGVGYTF. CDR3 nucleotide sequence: TGTGCCAGCAGCTTAGGTGGCTCGGGGGTGGGCTACACCTTC.

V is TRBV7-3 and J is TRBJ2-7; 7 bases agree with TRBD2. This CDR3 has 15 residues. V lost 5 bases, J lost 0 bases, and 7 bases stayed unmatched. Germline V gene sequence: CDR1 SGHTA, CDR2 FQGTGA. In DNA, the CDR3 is TGTGCCAGCAGCCCTAGCGGATCTAGCTCCTACGAGCAGTACTTC. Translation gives CASSPSGSSSYEQYF. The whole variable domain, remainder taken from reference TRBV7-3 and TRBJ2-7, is GAGVSQTPSNKVTEKGKYVELRCDPISGHTALYWYRQSLGQGPEFLIYFQGTGAADDSGLPNDRFFAVRPEGSVSTLKIQRTERGDSAVYLCASSPSGSSSYEQYFGPGTRLTVT.

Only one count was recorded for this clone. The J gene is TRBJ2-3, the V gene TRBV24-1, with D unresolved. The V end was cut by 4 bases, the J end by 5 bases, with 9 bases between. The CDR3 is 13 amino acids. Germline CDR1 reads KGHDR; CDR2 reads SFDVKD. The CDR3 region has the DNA TGTGCCACCAGTGACCTACGAGGAGATACGCAGTATTTT. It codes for CATSDLRGDTQYF.

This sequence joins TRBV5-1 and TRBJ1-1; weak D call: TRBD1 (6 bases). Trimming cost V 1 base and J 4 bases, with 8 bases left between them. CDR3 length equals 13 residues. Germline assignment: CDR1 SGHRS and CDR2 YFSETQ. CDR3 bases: TGCGCCAGCAGCTTGTTACAGGGCACTGAAGCTTTCTTT. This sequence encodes CASSLLQGTEAFF. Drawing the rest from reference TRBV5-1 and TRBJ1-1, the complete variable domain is KAGVTQTPRYLIKTRGQQVTLSCSPISGHRSVSWYQQTPGQGLQFLFEYFSETQRNKGNFPGRFSGRQFSNSRSEMNVSTLELGDSALYLCASSLLQGTEAFFGQGTRLTVV.

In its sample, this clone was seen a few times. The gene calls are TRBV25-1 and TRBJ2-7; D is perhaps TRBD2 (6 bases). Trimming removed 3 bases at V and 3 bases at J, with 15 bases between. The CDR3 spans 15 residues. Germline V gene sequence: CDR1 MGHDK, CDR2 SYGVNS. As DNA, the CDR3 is TGTGCCAGCAGTGAGGGAGGATGGGGGATCTACGAGCAGTACTTC. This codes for CASSEGGWGIYEQYF.

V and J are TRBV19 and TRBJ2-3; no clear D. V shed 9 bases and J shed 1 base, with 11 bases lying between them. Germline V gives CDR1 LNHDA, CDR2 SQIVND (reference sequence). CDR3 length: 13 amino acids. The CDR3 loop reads CASTYAGTDTQYF. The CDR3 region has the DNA TGTGCCAGCACCTACGCGGGCACAGATACGCAGTATTTT.

The CDR3 loop reads CASSQDQILNTEAFF. The CDR3, as DNA: TGTGCCAGCAGCCAAGATCAGATTTTGAACACTGAAGCTTTCTTT. The V and J genes are TRBV3-1 (or the pseudogene TRBV3-2) and TRBJ1-1; no firm D call. V lost 0 bases to trimming and J lost 0 bases, with 8 bases between them. The V gene's germline CDR1 is LGHDT and CDR2 YNNKEL (reference sequence). This CDR3 contains 15 residues.

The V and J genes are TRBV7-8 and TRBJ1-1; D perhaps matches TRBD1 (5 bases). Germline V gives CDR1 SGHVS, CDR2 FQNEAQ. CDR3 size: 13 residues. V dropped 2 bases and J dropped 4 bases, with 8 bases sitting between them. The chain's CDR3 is CASSLPTGTEAFF. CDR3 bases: TGTGCCAGCAGCTTACCTACAGGCACTGAAGCTTTCTTT.

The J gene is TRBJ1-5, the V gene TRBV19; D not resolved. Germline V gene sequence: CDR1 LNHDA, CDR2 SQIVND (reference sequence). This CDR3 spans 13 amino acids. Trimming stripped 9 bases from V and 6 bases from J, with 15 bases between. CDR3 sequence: CASKVPEGQPQHF. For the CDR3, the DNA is TGTGCCAGCAAGGTCCCCGAGGGTCAGCCCCAGCATTTT.